This T cell receptor beta chain was captured by sequencing in a study of T-cell memory formation after mild COVID-19. Study-level findings and limits: Certain responding clones were present in pre-infection memory, suggesting participation of cross-reactive memory. Specificity for SARS-CoV-2 was not confirmed among the second-wave clones peaking on day 37. Chiefly within CM and EM were the contracting CD4+ clones; CD8+ ones were within EMRA. CD4/CD8 balance characterized clones contracting day 15 to 85, and CD4+ skew characterized later expanders.

TCRdb itself ran the 5' RACE reads through MiXCR, one entry per CDR3 protein. The sample has roughly 170,000 distinct CDR3 sequences; over 20% are singletons. The sample holds a few counts of this clonotype. Its antigen is unknown. Germline CDR1 reads SQVTM; CDR2 reads ANQGSEA. This CDR3 contains 14 residues. V gave up 1 base and J gave up 3 bases; unmatched junction bases: 6. Sequencing used PBMCs or a T cell subset sorted from them (not recorded which). The genes are TRBV29-1 and TRBJ2-7; TRBD1 matches 7 bases. This clonotype was sampled from an adult woman who had mild COVID-19 (a few samples of this study predate the infection). Cell type and time point are not known. As DNA, the CDR3 is TGCAGCGTTGAAGCGCGACAGGGTAGCTACGAGCAGTACTTC. It specifies CSVEARQGSYEQYF.